This is a list of T cell receptor beta chains from one sample in a study of CD8 T cells in Susac syndrome. TCRdb re-called the immunoSEQ multiplex PCR reads with MiXCR, one entry per CDR3 protein. The sample lists fewer than 350,000 distinct CDR3 sequences, about 90% seen once, with approximately 0.065% in the top ten. Sequenced material: CD4+ T cells from PBMCs. Receptors were obtained from a human donor with multiple sclerosis. Each CDR3 is given with its conserved first and last residue. The D gene is left open where the match is weak. Rows may omit the clone size; those that give it use once, few, many or a size class.

j_call d_call clone_size v_call cdr3_aa cdr3_nt
TRBJ2-1 . . TRBV30 CAWSPSTGMQFF TGTGCCTGGAGTCCTTCTACAGGTATGCAGTTCTTC
TRBJ2-3 TRBD1 . TRBV7-3 CASRGQGPTDTQYF TGTGCCAGCAGGGGACAGGGGCCCACAGATACGCAGTATTTT
TRBJ1-5 . . TRBV20-1 CSANRQGNQPQHF TGCAGTGCTAATCGACAGGGCAATCAGCCCCAGCATTTT
TRBJ2-1 TRBD1 . TRBV12-3/TRBV12-4 CAIPTGGLGNEQFF TGTGCCATCCCAACAGGGGGTTTAGGCAATGAGCAGTTCTTC
TRBJ1-1 . . TRBV6-2/TRBV6-3 CASTPQPGVTEAFF TGTGCCAGCACCCCCCAACCAGGGGTTACTGAAGCTTTCTTT
TRBJ1-1 TRBD1 . TRBV23-1 CSMGQGWTEAFF TGCTCCATGGGACAGGGATGGACTGAAGCTTTCTTT
TRBJ2-7 TRBD2 . TRBV20-1 CSVPWASGYEQYF TGCAGTGTCCCCTGGGCTAGCGGCTACGAGCAGTACTTC
TRBJ1-2 . . TRBV7-8 CASSSRTTYGYTF TGTGCCAGCAGCTCCCGCACCACTTATGGCTACACCTTC
TRBJ2-3 . . TRBV6-5 CASSREKWGDTQYF TGTGCCAGCAGTCGGGAGAAATGGGGAGATACGCAGTATTTT
TRBJ1-6 . . TRBV2 CASSEALRSNSPLHF TGTGCCAGCAGTGAAGCGCTTCGGAGCAATTCACCCCTCCACTTT
TRBJ2-7 . few TRBV5-6 CASSLVTTLGGPLYEQYF TGTGCCAGCAGCTTGGTCACCACCCTAGGGGGGCCACTCTACGAGCAGTACTTC
TRBJ2-3 TRBD2 once TRBV6-1 CASSPRTSGSGDTQYF TGTGCCAGCAGTCCGCGGACTAGCGGGAGTGGCGATACGCAGTATTTT
TRBJ2-7 . . TRBV6-2/TRBV6-3 CASSPIGRDSYEQYF TGTGCCAGCAGTCCGATTGGCCGAGACTCCTACGAGCAGTACTTC